This T cell receptor beta chain was sequenced for a study of cytomegalovirus exposure and HLA in healthy donors. The overall study: From donors who were HLA-typed, an early data release held approximately 84 million unique TCRs. Study-level points and caveats: A few CMV-associated chains were confirmed in vitro to be specific for CMV antigens. Published work reported that the classifier diagnosed cytomegalovirus status with high specificity and sensitivity.

Between the trimmed V and J ends, which lost 6 bases and 2 bases, there was a span of 26 bases. CDR1 and CDR2 from the germline V gene are GTSNPN and SVGIG (reference sequence). The CDR3 extends over 18 amino acids. Primers: 60 Vbeta forward and 13 Jbeta reverse. Original methodology: In a later analysis, approximately 73 million unique TCR beta chains included roughly 11 million shared by two or more donors. Method: immunoSEQ multiplex PCR; TCRdb's copy keeps in-frame clones and lacks some. That table furnishes V, J and clone size, whereas the DNA furnished D and trimming. Of 150,000 to 200,000 clones listed, roughly 80% are singletons. Concerning this clone itself: What it recognizes is unknown.

The sample comprised PBMCs. The V gene is TRBV30, the J gene TRBJ2-1; D may be TRBD1 (5 bases). This clonotype was obtained from a female donor in good health and CMV-seronegative. The CDR3, as DNA: TGTGCCTGCGCTCAAGGGGTCATTACCGGGTCTGCCTACAATGAGCAGTTCTTC. It yields the protein CACAQGVITGSAYNEQFF.